The T cell receptor (beta chain) described here comes from a study of blood T cell repertoires in COVID-19. Study details: Material from acute and convalescent COVID-19 was sourced from the United States, Italy and Spain. In each case, the material was cDNA or gDNA derived from T cells, B-cell-depleted T cells, or PBMCs.

Source study methods: Scientists estimated how many nucleated cells there were by amplifying reference gene primers. Profiling relied on immunoSEQ multiplex PCR, and the TCRdb table lists in-frame clones only, not all of them. Clone size and V and J calls were adopted from that table, with D and trimming inferred from the DNA. The sample has about 110,000 clones; roughly 90% are singletons. CDR1 and CDR2 from the germline V gene are SQVTM and ANQGSEA. The CDR3 runs to 12 residues. Of note for this clone: A junction end diverges from the germline sequence, so it may reflect a read error.

The gene calls are TRBV29-1 and TRBJ1-2; tentative D call: TRBD1 (6 bases). The TCR comes from an older woman who had recovered from COVID-19. The sample comprised peripheral blood. CDR3 coding DNA: TGCAGCGTTTTTTGGACAGCCTCATCACTTTTTTTC. This sequence encodes CSVFWTASSLFF.